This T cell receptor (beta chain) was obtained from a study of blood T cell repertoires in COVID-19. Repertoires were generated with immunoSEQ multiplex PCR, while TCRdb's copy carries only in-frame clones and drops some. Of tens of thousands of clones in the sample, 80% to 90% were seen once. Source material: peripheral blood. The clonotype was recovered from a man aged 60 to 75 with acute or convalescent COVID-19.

The CDR3 DNA is TGTGCTAGTGGTTGGGCTTTGGAGCAGTACTTC. It is translated as CASGWALEQYF. The chain employs TRBV12-5 and TRBJ2-7; no clear D. The ends were cut back, 4 bases at V and 7 bases at J, with 8 bases in the middle. The CDR3 runs to 11 residues. CDR1 and CDR2 (germline): LGHNT, FRNRAP.